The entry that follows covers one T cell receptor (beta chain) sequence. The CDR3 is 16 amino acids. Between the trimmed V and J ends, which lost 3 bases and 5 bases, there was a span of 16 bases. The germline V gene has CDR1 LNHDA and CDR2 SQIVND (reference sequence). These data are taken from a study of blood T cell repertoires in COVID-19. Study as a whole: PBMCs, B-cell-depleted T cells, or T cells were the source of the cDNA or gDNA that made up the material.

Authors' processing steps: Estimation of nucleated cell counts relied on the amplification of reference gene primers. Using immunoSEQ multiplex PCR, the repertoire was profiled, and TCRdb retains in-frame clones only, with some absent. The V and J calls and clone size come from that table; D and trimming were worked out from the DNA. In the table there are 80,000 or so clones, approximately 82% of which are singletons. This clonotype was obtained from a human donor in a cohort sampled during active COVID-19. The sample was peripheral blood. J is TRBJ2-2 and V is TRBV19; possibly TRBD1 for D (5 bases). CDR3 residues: CASSIRGGLDTGELFF. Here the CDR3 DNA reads TGTGCCAGTAGTATTAGGGGTGGTCTCGATACCGGGGAGCTGTTTTTT.